This TCR beta chain was identified during a study of blood T cell repertoires in COVID-19. Across the study: Nucleic acid was either cDNA or gDNA, and it came from T cells, B-cell-depleted T cells, or PBMCs.

The age range of participants was about 18 to 100 years, with residence in approximately 25 US areas. Categorization into cohorts depended on clinical history that participants reported. This CDR3 spans 13 amino acids. The V end was cut by 1 base, the J end by 1 base, with 5 bases between. Looked up from germline, CDR1 is SGHVS and CDR2 is FQNEAQ. Original data processing: Amplification with reference gene primers provided the estimates of nucleated cell counts. Assay: immunoSEQ multiplex PCR; the TCRdb copy retains only in-frame clones and omits some. That table gives V, J and clone size, and the DNA gave D and trimming. This table has approximately 130,000 clones, 80% to 90% appearing once.

The rearrangement uses TRBV7-8 and TRBJ2-7; no clear D gene. The sequence was obtained from a woman between 45 and 65 years old who had recovered from COVID-19. Sequenced: PBMCs or T cells enriched from blood (not recorded which). The CDR3 loop reads CASSLEQSYEQYF. In DNA, the CDR3 is TGTGCCAGCAGCTTAGAACAGTCCTACGAGCAGTACTTC.